This TCR beta chain was found in a study of control samples from healthy donors and cancer patients. Using immunoSEQ multiplex PCR, the repertoire was profiled, and TCRdb retains in-frame clones only, with some absent. The sample has 100,000 to 150,000 clones, less than 90% seen once. The sequencing input was blood. This clonotype was obtained from a man aged 18 to 35 in good health.

The CDR3 spells CAWSVGQGREQFF. The CDR3 region has the DNA TGTGCCTGGAGTGTAGGGCAGGGAAGGGAGCAGTTCTTC. The chain employs TRBV30 and TRBJ2-1, with D possibly TRBD1 on 5 matching bases. V was trimmed by 0 bases and J by 10 bases, leaving 13 bases between them. The germline V gene has CDR1 GTSNPN and CDR2 SVGIG (reference sequence). This CDR3 is 13 amino acids long.